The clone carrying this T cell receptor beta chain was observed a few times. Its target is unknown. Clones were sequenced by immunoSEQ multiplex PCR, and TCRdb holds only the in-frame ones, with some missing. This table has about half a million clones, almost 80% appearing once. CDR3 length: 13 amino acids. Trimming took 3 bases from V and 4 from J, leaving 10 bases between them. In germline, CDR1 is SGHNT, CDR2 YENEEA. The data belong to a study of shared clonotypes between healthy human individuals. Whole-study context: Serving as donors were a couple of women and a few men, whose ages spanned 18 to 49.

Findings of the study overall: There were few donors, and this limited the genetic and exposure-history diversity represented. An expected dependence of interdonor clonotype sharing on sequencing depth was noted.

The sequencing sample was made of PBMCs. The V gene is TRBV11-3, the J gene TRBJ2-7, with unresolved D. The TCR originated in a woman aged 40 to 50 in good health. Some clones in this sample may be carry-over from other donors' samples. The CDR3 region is CASSFRQEYEQYF. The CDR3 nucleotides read TGTGCCAGCAGCTTTCGCCAGGAGTACGAGCAGTACTTC.